Following are 9 T cell receptor beta chains from one sample sequenced in a study of somatic mutations in cytotoxic T cells in rheumatoid arthritis. Clones were sequenced by immunoSEQ multiplex PCR, and TCRdb holds only the in-frame ones, with some missing. The data contain several thousand clones, about four fifths of them singletons. Material: CD8+ T cells sorted from blood. The receptor source for this set is an adult with rheumatoid arthritis.

The chain carries TRBV29-1 and TRBJ1-2, with D possibly matching TRBD1 (5 bases). V was clipped by 7 bases and J by 3 bases, with 18 bases between them. Germline V gene lookup returns CDR1 SQVTM and CDR2 ANQGSEA. This CDR3 comprises 14 residues. DNA for the CDR3: TGCAGCGCCCAGGACACCCAAGGGTACTATGGCTACACCTTC. The encoded protein is CSAQDTQGYYGYTF.

J is TRBJ1-1 and V is TRBV4-1; D call uncertain. The CDR3 contains 14 residues. Germline V gene data show CDR1 as MGHRA and CDR2 as YSYEKL. Trimming left V 0 bases short and J 2 bases short, with 7 bases between. The CDR3 sequence: CASSQEYANTEAFF. The CDR3 DNA reads as TGCGCCAGCAGCCAAGAATATGCTAACACTGAAGCTTTCTTT.

The V and J genes are TRBV10-3 and TRBJ2-7; TRBD1 matches at 9 bases. The V gene end was trimmed by 1 base and the J gene end by 5 bases; junction bases not matched to a gene: 12. The V gene's germline CDR1 is ENHRY and CDR2 SYGVKD. The CDR3 loop spans 17 amino acids. CDR3 loop: CAISEYLAGDRENEQYF. As DNA, the CDR3 is TGTGCCATCAGTGAGTATCTGGCGGGGGACAGGGAGAACGAGCAGTACTTC.

This clone showed up just a few times. Here the CDR3 reads CASSSLAGGPNEQYF. The CDR3 DNA is TGTGCCAGCAGCTCCCTCGCGGGAGGGCCGAACGAGCAGTACTTC. The chain joins TRBV6-5 to TRBJ2-7, with TRBD2 matching over 9 bases. The CDR3 is made up of 15 amino acids. CDR1 MNHEY and CDR2 SVGAGI come from the germline V gene. The junction had 11 bases not matched to a gene; V was cut back by 6 bases and J by 5 bases.

This chain uses TRBV15 with TRBJ1-2, with D tentatively TRBD1 (6 bases). Germline CDR1 LNHNV, CDR2 YYDKDF (reference sequence). This CDR3 contains 15 residues. Trimming removed 2 bases from V and 6 bases from J, with 16 bases in between. The CDR3: CATSRNRAGVDGYTF. CDR3 sequence (DNA): TGTGCCACCAGCAGAAACAGGGCGGGCGTGGATGGCTACACCTTC.

Remarks on this clone: This same CDR3 is encoded by further DNA sequences in the sample. This chain links TRBV28 with TRBJ2-5; 8 bases fit TRBD1. V lost 4 bases, J lost 3 bases, and 7 bases stayed unmatched. The CDR3 extends over 15 amino acids. The germline V gene encodes CDR1 MDHEN and CDR2 SYDVKM. For the CDR3, the DNA is TGTGCCAGCAGTTGGACAGGGTTGGAAAAAGAGACCCAGTACTTC. Translation: CASSWTGLEKETQYF.

This clone was found once. This rearrangement joins TRBV4-1 to TRBJ1-2; D may be TRBD1 (6 bases). The CDR3 has 18 amino acids. Trimming shortened V by 0 bases and J by 4 bases, and 21 bases separated the two germline ends. Germline CDR1 is MGHRA and CDR2 is YSYEKL. This CDR3 reads CASSQDRIWSQGGYGYTF. The CDR3 DNA follows: TGCGCCAGCAGCCAAGATAGAATATGGTCCCAAGGGGGCTATGGCTACACCTTC.

The table lists this clone with a few counts. The chain combines TRBV18 with TRBJ1-6, with D possibly being TRBD1 (5 bases). This CDR3 comprises 15 residues. V lost 3 bases, J lost 4 bases, and 10 bases lay in between. CDR1 is KGHSH and CDR2 is LQKENI in the germline V gene. The CDR3 region is CASSPLRVYNSPLHF. The CDR3, as DNA: TGTGCCAGCTCACCCCTCAGGGTGTATAATTCACCCCTCCACTTT.

The V call is TRBV4-2, the J call TRBJ2-1, with TRBD2 matching 9 bases. Germline V gene data show CDR1 as LGHNA and CDR2 as YNFKEQ. The CDR3 length is 16 residues. Trimming removed 3 bases from V and 6 bases from J; junction bases left unmatched: 9. CDR3 sequence: CASSQMSGTSINEQFF. CDR3 nucleotides: TGTGCCAGCAGCCAGATGTCAGGGACTAGCATCAATGAGCAGTTCTTC.